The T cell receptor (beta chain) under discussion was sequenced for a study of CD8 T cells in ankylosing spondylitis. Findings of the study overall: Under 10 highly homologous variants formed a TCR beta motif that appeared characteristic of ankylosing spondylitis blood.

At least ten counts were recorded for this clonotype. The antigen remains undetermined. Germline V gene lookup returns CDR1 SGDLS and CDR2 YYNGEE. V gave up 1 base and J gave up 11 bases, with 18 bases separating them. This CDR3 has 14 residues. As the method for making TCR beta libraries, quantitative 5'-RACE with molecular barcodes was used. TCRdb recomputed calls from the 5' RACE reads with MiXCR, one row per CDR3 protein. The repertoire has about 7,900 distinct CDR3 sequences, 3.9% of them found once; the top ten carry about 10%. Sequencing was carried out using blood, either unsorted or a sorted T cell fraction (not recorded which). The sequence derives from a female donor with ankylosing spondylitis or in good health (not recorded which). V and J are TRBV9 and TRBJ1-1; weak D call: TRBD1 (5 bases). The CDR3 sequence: CASSVLGTGTPAFF. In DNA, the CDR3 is TGTGCCAGCAGCGTACTTGGGACCGGGACTCCGGCTTTCTTT.